This TCR beta chain was documented in a study of blood T cell repertoires in COVID-19. The length of the CDR3 is 17 residues. J lost 5 bases, V lost 0 bases, and 8 bases had no gene match. CDR1 ENHRY and CDR2 SYGVKD come from the germline V gene. TCRdb's table, derived via immunoSEQ multiplex PCR, lists solely in-frame clones and lacks some. The sample holds around 270,000 clones, approximately 86% seen once. Input material: peripheral blood. The receptor's source is a man aged 25-45 years with active or convalescent COVID-19. The rearrangement links TRBV10-3 to TRBJ2-1; 9 bases align to TRBD2. CDR3 nucleotide sequence: TGTGCCATCAGTGAGTCGAAGGCTAGCGGGGATAACAATGAGCAGTTCTTC. It encodes CAISESKASGDNNEQFF.